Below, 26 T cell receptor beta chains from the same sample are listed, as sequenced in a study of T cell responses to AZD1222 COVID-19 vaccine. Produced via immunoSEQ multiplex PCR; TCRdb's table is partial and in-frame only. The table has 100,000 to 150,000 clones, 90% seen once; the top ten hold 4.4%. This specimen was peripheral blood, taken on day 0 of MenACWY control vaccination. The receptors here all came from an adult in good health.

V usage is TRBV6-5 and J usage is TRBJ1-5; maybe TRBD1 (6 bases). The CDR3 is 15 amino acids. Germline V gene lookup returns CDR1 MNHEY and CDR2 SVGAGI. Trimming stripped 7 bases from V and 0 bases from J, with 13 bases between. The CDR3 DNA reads TGTGCCAGCAAAGGGGGGGGGAATAGCAATCAGCCCCAGCATTTT. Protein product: CASKGGGNSNQPQHF.

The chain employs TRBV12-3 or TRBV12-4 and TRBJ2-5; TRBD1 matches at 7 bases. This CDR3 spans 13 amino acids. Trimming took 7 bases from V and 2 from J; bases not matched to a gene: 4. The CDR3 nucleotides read TGTGCCAGCACCGGGGACAGTCAAGAGACCCAGTACTTC. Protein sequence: CASTGDSQETQYF.

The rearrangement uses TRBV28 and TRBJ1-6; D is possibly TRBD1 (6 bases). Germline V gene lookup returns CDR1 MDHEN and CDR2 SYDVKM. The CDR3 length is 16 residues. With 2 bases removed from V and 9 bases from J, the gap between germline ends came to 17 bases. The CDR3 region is CASSLPLPGAGSPLHF. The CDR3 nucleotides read TGTGCCAGCAGTTTACCCCTCCCGGGGGCGGGTTCACCCCTCCACTTT.

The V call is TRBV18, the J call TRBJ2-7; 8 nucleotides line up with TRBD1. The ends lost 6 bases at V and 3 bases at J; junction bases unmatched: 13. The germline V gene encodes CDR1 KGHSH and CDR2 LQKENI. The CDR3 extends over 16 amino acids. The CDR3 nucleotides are TGTGCCAGCTCGGAGGCCGCATCAGGGGGCGGCTACGAGCAGTACGTC. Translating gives CASSEAASGGGYEQYV.

DNA for the CDR3: TGTGCCTGGAGTGTCCGCCAGGGTATGGCCGGGGAGCTGTTTTTT. Translated, it gives CAWSVRQGMAGELFF. J is TRBJ2-2 and V is TRBV30, with D possibly TRBD1 on 5 matching bases. CDR1 GTSNPN and CDR2 SVGIG come from the germline V gene (reference sequence). V was pared by 0 bases and J by 6 bases, with 14 bases between. The CDR3 consists of 15 residues. The full variable domain, in which reference TRBV30 and TRBJ2-2 provide the parts outside the CDR3, is SQTIHQWPATLVQPVGSPLSLECTVEGTSNPNLYWYRQAAGRGLQLLFYSVGIGQISSEVPQNLSASRPQDRQFILSSKKLLLSDSGFYLCAWSVRQGMAGELFFGEGSRLTVL.

The CDR3 DNA is TGTGCCAGCTCACCAACTGGACAGCTAAATGAAAAACTGTTTTTT. Its protein product is CASSPTGQLNEKLFF. This chain connects TRBV18 to TRBJ1-4, with D tentatively TRBD1 (6 bases). Germline CDR1 reads KGHSH; CDR2 reads LQKENI. This CDR3 is built from 15 residues. With 2 bases removed from V and 5 bases from J, the gap between germline ends came to 12 bases. Full variable domain (missing parts from reference TRBV18 and TRBJ1-4): NAGVMQNPRHLVRRRGQEARLRCSPMKGHSHVYWYRQLPEEGLKFMVYLQKENIIDESGMPKERFSAEFPKEGPSILRIQQVVRGDSAAYFCASSPTGQLNEKLFFGSGTQLSVL.

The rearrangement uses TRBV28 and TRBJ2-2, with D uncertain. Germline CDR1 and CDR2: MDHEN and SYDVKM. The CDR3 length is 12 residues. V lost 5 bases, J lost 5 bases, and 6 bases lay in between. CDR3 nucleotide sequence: TGTGCCAGCAGTATGAAGACCGGGGAGCTGTTTTTT. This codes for CASSMKTGELFF.

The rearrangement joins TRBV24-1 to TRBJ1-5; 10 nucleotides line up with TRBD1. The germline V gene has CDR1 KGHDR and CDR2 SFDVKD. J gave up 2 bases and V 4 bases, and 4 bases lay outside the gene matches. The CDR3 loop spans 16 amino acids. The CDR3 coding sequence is TGTGCCACCAGTGACCCCGGACAGGGGGGCAATCAGCCCCAGCATTTT. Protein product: CATSDPGQGGNQPQHF.

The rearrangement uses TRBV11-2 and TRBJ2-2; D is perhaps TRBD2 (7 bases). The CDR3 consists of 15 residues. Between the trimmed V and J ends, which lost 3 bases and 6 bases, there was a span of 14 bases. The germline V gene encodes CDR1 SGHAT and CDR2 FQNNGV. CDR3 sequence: CASSFRGALAGELFF. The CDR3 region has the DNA TGTGCCAGCAGCTTCCGGGGGGCGCTAGCCGGGGAGCTGTTTTTT.

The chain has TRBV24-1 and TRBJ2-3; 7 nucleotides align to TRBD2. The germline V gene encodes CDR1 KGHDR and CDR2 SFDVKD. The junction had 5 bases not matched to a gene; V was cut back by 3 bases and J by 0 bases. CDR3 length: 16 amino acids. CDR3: CATSDGAGESTDTQYF. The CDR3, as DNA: TGTGCCACCAGTGATGGTGCGGGGGAGAGCACAGATACGCAGTATTTT.

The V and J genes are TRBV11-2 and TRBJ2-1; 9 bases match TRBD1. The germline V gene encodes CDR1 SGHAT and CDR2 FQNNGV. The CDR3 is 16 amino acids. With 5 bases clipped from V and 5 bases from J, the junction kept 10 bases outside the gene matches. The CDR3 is CASSPGPGTGNNEQFF. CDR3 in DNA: TGTGCCAGCAGCCCAGGTCCCGGGACAGGGAACAATGAGCAGTTCTTC.

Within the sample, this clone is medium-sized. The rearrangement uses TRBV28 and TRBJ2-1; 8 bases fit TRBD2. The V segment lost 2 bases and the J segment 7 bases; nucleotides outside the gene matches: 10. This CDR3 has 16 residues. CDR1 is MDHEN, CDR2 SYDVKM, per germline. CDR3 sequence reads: CASSLEGGGPWNEQFF. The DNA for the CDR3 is TGTGCCAGCAGTTTAGAGGGCGGGGGGCCCTGGAATGAGCAGTTCTTC.

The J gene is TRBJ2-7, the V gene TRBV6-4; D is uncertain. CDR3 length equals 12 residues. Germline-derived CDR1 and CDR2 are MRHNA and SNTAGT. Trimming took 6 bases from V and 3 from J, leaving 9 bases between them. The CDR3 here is CASSKTDYEQYV. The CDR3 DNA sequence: TGTGCCAGCAGCAAGACTGACTACGAGCAGTACGTC.

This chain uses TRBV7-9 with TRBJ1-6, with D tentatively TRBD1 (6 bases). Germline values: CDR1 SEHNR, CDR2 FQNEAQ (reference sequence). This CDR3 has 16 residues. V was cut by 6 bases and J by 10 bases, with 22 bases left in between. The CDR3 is CASSQSGQQGRSPLHF. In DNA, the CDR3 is TGTGCCAGCAGTCAATCTGGACAGCAGGGGAGATCACCCCTCCACTTT.

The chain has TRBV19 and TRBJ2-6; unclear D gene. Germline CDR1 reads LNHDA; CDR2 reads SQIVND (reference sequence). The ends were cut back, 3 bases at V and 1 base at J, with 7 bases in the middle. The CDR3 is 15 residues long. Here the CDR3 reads CASSISRSGANVLTF. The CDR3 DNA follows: TGTGCCAGTAGTATTTCGAGGTCTGGGGCCAACGTCCTGACTTTC.

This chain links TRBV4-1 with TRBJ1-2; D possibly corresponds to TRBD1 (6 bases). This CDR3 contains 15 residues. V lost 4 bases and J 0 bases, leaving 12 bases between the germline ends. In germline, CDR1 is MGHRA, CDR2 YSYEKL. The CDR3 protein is CASSPPDRTNYGYTF. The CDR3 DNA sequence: TGCGCCAGCAGCCCCCCGGACAGAACTAACTATGGCTACACCTTC.

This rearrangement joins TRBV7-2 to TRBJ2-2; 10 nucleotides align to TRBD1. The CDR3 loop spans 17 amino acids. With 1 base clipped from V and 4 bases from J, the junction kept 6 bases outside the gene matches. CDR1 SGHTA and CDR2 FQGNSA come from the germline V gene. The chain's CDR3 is CASSLDGQGGFTGELFF. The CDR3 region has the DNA TGTGCCAGCAGCTTAGATGGACAGGGGGGTTTCACCGGGGAGCTGTTTTTT.

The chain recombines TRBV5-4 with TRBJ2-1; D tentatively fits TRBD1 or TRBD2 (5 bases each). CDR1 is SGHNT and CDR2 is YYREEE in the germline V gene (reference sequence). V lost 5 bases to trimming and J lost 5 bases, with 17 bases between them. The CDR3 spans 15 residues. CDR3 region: CASRQFGTLNNEQFF. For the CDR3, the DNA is TGTGCCAGCAGACAATTTGGGACCCTGAACAATGAGCAGTTCTTC.

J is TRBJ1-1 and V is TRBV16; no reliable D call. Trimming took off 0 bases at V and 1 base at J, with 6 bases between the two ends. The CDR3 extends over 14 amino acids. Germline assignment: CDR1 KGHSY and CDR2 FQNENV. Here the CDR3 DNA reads TGTGCCAGCAGCCAATCGATTGGGAACACTGAAGCTTTCTTT. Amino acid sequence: CASSQSIGNTEAFF.

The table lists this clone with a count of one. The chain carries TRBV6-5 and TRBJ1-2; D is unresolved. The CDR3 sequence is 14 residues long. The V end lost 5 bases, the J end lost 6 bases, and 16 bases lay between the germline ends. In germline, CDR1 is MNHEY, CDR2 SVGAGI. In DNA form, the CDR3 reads TGTGCCAGCAGTCCTACCGGGGAGGAGGATGGCTACACCTTC. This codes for CASSPTGEEDGYTF.

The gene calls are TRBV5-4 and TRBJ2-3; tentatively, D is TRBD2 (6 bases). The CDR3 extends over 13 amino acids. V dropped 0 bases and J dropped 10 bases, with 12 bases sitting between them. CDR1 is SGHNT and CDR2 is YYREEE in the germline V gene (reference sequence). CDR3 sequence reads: CASSLDSPGAQYF. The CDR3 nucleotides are TGTGCCAGCAGCTTGGATTCCCCGGGAGCGCAGTATTTT.

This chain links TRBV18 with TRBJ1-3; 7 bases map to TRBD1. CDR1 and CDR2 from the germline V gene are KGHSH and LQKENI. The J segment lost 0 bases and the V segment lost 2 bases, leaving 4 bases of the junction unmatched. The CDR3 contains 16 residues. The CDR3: CASSPLQGFSGNTIYF. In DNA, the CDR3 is TGTGCCAGCTCACCATTACAGGGGTTCTCTGGAAACACCATATATTTT. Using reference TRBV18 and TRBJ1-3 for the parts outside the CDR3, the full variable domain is NAGVMQNPRHLVRRRGQEARLRCSPMKGHSHVYWYRQLPEEGLKFMVYLQKENIIDESGMPKERFSAEFPKEGPSILRIQQVVRGDSAAYFCASSPLQGFSGNTIYFGEGSWLTVV.

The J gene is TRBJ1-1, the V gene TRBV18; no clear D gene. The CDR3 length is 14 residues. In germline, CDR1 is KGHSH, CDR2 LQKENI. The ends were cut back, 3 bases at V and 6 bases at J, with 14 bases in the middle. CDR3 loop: CASSPLKIASEAFF. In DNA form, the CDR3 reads TGTGCCAGCTCACCCTTAAAAATCGCCTCTGAAGCTTTCTTT.

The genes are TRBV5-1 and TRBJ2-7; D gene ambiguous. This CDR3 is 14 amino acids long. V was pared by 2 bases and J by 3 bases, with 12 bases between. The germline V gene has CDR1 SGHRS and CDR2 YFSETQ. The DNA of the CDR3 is TGCGCCAGCAGCTTTGGATCCGGTATCTACGAGCAGTACTTC. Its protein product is CASSFGSGIYEQYF. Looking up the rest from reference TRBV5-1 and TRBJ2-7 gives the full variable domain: KAGVTQTPRYLIKTRGQQVTLSCSPISGHRSVSWYQQTPGQGLQFLFEYFSETQRNKGNFPGRFSGRQFSNSRSEMNVSTLELGDSALYLCASSFGSGIYEQYFGPGTRLTVT.

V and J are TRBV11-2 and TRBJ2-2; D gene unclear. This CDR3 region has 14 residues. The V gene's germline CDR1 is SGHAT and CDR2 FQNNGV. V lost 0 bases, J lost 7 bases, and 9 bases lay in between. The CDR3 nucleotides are TGTGCCAGCAGCTTAGAAGAGTTTCACGGGGAGCTGTTTTTT. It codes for CASSLEEFHGELFF.

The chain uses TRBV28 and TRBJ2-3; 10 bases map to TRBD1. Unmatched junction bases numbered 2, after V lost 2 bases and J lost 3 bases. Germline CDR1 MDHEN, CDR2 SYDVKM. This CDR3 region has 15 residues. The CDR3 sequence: CASSLAGQGTDTQYF. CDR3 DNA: TGTGCCAGCAGTTTAGCGGGACAGGGGACAGATACGCAGTATTTT. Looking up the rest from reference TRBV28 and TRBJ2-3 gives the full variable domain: DVKVTQSSRYLVKRTGEKVFLECVQDMDHENMFWYRQDPGLGLRLIYFSYDVKMKEKGDIPEGYSVSREKKERFSLILESASTNQTSMYLCASSLAGQGTDTQYFGPGTRLTVL.